This TCR beta chain was sequenced in a study of hypomethylating agent response in myelodysplastic syndrome. Points from the study as a whole: Non-responders showed more contracted clonotypes post-treatment, while responders showed more novel ones. Shared GLIPH2 clusters possibly recognizing novel MDS antigens remain unconfirmed.

Sequenced by immunoSEQ multiplex PCR; TCRdb stores in-frame clones only, minus some. The sample lists approximately 930 clones; around 83% were seen once. This clone appeared once. Its matching antigen is unknown. V shed 5 bases, J shed 9 bases, and the junction held 16 bases outside the gene matches. CDR1 and CDR2 (germline): SGHAT, FQNNGV. The CDR3 spans 17 residues. The chain has TRBV11-2 and TRBJ2-2, with TRBD2 matching over 9 bases. This TCR derives from a human donor with myelodysplastic syndrome. The specimen was bone marrow, collected before or after starting hypomethylating agent treatment for myelodysplastic syndrome (not recorded which). In DNA form, the CDR3 reads TGTGCCAGCAGCCGCTCAGGAAGCGGGAGGCCGAGGCGGGAGCTGTTTTTT. Its protein product is CASSRSGSGRPRRELFF.